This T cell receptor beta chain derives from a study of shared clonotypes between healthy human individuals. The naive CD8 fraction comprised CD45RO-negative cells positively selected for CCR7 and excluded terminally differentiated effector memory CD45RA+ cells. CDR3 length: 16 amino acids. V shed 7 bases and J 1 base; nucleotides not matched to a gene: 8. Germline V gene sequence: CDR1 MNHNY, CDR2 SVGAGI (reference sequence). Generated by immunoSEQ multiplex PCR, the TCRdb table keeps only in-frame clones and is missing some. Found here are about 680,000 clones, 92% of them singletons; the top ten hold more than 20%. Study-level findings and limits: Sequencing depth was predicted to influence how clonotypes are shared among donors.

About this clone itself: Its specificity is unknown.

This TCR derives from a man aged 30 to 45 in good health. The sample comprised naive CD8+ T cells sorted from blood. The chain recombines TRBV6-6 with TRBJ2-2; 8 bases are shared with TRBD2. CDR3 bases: TGTGCCAGCACTTCGGGGCTAGCGGGGAACACCGGGGAGCTGTTTTTT. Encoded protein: CASTSGLAGNTGELFF.